Detailed here is one T cell receptor beta chain. Its cognate antigen has yet to be identified. No base qualities exist here, and no much larger clone lies one base off it. This specimen comes from a study of OX40 agonist ivuxolimab in advanced cancers. Background for the entire study: Ivuxolimab, which targeted the costimulatory receptor OX40 (CD134), was an agonistic, fully human IgG2 monoclonal antibody. The purpose of peripheral TCRbeta sequencing was to test whether ivuxolimab changed TCR sequence diversity and led to clonal T-cell expansion. Patients were allowed to have had prior anti-PD-1, anti-PD-L1 or anti-CTLA-4 therapy, and roughly 40% of the dose-escalation patients had been treated with checkpoint inhibitors. Intravenous ivuxolimab was administered to patients every 2 weeks at six dose levels: 0.01, 0.1, 0.3, 1.5, 3 and 10 mg/kg. Partial responses occurred in three dose-escalation patients, of whom one had hepatocellular carcinoma and two had cutaneous melanoma. A male proportion of nearly 85% and a mean age of approximately 62 years, ranging from about 20 to 80, were recorded for the dose-escalation cohort. Of the approximately 54 dose-escalation patients, hepatocellular carcinoma was present in 19, melanoma in around 15, renal cell carcinoma in 9 and head and neck cancer in 9. The paper reports the monotherapy dose-escalation portion (N of about 50 patients) of the phase I ivuxolimab trial. The full study reports these points: After ivuxolimab, CD8+ T cells had more expanded clones than CD4+ T cells on average. At doses of 0.1 to 3.0 mg/kg, clonal expansion of both CD4+ and CD8+ T cells in blood was seen between baseline and week 6. Low levels of normalized T-cell clonal expansion were also seen in some patients who did not respond. Antigen specificity was not determined for the clonally expanded peripheral T cells. Partial responders in the 0.1-3.0 mg/kg groups had among the lowest normalized peripheral clonal expansion, especially among CD8+ T cells.

Genomic DNA was isolated from the sorted cells so that the TCRbeta CDR3 region could be sequenced. The immunoSEQ Assay was used to sequence the TCRbeta CDR3 regions. Held by TCRdb, this immuneACCESS table contains in-frame sequences only and omits some clones. Under half of the omission traces to an unresolved V gene where checked; the cause of the rest is unknown. The sample profile shows tens of thousands of clones; around 89% of them were found once. Approximately 11% of the sample belongs to the ten largest clones. Patients with a history of autoimmune disease or receiving systemic immunosuppression were excluded from the trial. Peripheral blood for TCR sequencing was drawn from every dose cohort at baseline, at cycle 4 day 1 and at cycle 7 day 1. The samples were drawn from a first-in-human, open-label, multicenter phase I dose-escalation trial of ivuxolimab. The trial enrolled adults with locally advanced or metastatic head and neck squamous cell, hepatocellular, melanoma or renal cell carcinoma. Before TCR sequencing, CD4+ T cells and CD8+ T cells were sorted from peripheral blood as separate populations.

The V and J ends are trimmed by 1 base and 3 bases, leaving 11 bases between them. The germline V gene sets CDR1 to SGHAT and CDR2 to FQNNGV. From the cysteine up to the phenylalanine, the CDR3 has a length of 15 residues. Kept here is only the CDR3 DNA, which spans 45 bases and is read in frame from base 1. The rearranged segments are TRBV11-2 and TRBJ2-3; TRBD2 is a possible D gene, resting on 6 matching bases. The receptor's source is an adult with an advanced solid tumor such as melanoma, head and neck, liver or kidney cancer. Sequencing used CD4+ or CD8+ T cells sorted from blood, obtained in a trial of the OX40 agonist ivuxolimab. At the DNA level, the sequence is TGTGCCAGCAGCTTAGCGGGTAGCGGAACAGATACGCAGTATTTT. This encodes CASSLAGSGTDTQYF. Full variable domain (CDR3 extended with the reference TRBV11-2 and TRBJ2-3 proteins): EAGVAQSPRYKIIEKRQSVAFWCNPISGHATLYWYQQILGQGPKLLIQFQNNGVVDDSQLPKDRFSAERLKGVDSTLKIQPAKLEDSAVYLCASSLAGSGTDTQYFGPGTRLTVL.